This entry lists 2 T cell receptor beta chains sequenced from one sample in a study of T cell clusters in autoimmune cytopenias. TRB was amplified from about 270 ng of peripheral blood genomic DNA per sample. TRB was amplified by touch-down multiplex PCR, primer pools A and B combined. TCRdb processed the multiplex PCR reads again and assigns one entry to each CDR3 protein, with no DNA. The sample holds under 3,000 distinct CDR3 sequences. These records were also assigned to another study, of T cell repertoires in aging, cancer and after chemotherapy.

The specimen was peripheral blood. These receptor sequences come from a human donor with an autoimmune cytopenia or autoimmune hepatitis (not recorded which).

The genes are TRBV5-1 and TRBJ2-2. The CDR3 loop spans 15 amino acids. The germline gives CDR1 SGHRS, CDR2 YFSETQ. The CDR3 loop reads CASSLYSGNTGELFF.

This clonotype is classed as large by frequency. The chain links TRBV6-5 to TRBJ2-5; the D gene TCRdb calls, TRBD1, cannot be checked with no DNA. Germline lookup yields CDR1 MNHEY and CDR2 SVGAGI. The CDR3 has 15 residues. The CDR3 loop is CASSYSWDSEGAQYF.